This paragraph covers one TCR beta chain sequence. Each cDNA molecule carried a unique molecular identifier. TCRdb ran MiXCR on the 5' RACE reads and lists one entry per CDR3 protein. This table holds over 60,000 distinct CDR3 sequences, roughly an eighth found once. V lost 2 bases to trimming and J lost 5 bases, with 10 bases between them. The germline V gene has CDR1 KGHSH and CDR2 LQKENI. The CDR3 is made up of 14 amino acids. This entry comes from a study of early T cells in non-severe SARS-CoV-2 infection. Sample: whole blood, taken at baseline. The chain joins TRBV18 to TRBJ1-5; no definite D call. This clonotype originated in an adult who was a healthcare worker with PCR-confirmed SARS-CoV-2 infection or an uninfected control (not recorded which). The CDR3 protein is CASSPMVAYQPQHF. Written as DNA, the CDR3 is TGTGCCAGCTCACCAATGGTGGCTTATCAGCCCCAGCATTTT.